This is a list of T cell receptor beta chains from one sample in a study of Ad26.COV2.S vaccination and SARS-CoV-2 variants. Some clones are missing from TCRdb's copy, which holds only in-frame ones; the method was immunoSEQ multiplex PCR. The sample lists about 460,000 clones, 70% to 90% occurring once. The sample consisted of peripheral blood, taken in a trial of Ad26.COV2.S vaccine versus placebo. The receptors were gathered from a person between 18 and 60 years old who received the Ad26.COV2.S COVID-19 vaccine or a placebo. Each CDR3 is given with its conserved first and last residue. D genes are given only for firm matches. The size entry is marked missing in some rows and otherwise reads once, few, many or a size class.

V gene	D gene	clone size	J gene	CDR3 DNA	CDR3 protein
TRBV20-1	.	.	TRBJ1-2	TGCAGTGCTAGTGAGGGCAGTCTGAACTATGGCTACACCTTC	CSASEGSLNYGYTF
TRBV25-1	.	.	TRBJ2-1	TGTGCCAGCAGTGAATTGGGTCTAGCGCTCTACAATGAGCAGTTCTTC	CASSELGLALYNEQFF
TRBV6-5	.	.	TRBJ2-3	TGTGCCAGCAGTTCGAAGCTTAGGTGGACGCAGTATTTT	CASSSKLRWTQYF
TRBV5-1	.	.	TRBJ2-5	TGCGCCAGCAGCTTGGATGTGAGTGAGACCCAGTACTTC	CASSLDVSETQYF
TRBV15	.	once	TRBJ1-5	TGTGCCACCAGCAGAGGGGGAACCGGTGGGAATCAGCCCCAGCATTTT	CATSRGGTGGNQPQHF
TRBV11-2	.	.	TRBJ2-1	TGTGCCAGCAGCTCAAGAATTAATACAGGGGCGGGGAAGTTCTTC	CASSSRINTGAGKFF
TRBV30	.	.	TRBJ2-7	TGTGCCTGGGAGTCGGCGGCGGGCTACGAGCAGTACTTC	CAWESAAGYEQYF
TRBV9	.	.	TRBJ2-5	TGTGCCAGCAGCGCCCTGGGGGGGGCAGTGGAGACCCAGTACTTC	CASSALGGAVETQYF
TRBV4-3	TRBD2	once	TRBJ2-4	TGCGCCAGCAGCCAAGACGAGCGCGGACTAGTTGCGAACATTCAGTACTTC	CASSQDERGLVANIQYF
TRBV9	TRBD1	many	TRBJ1-5	TGTGCCAGCAGCCCCGGACAGGGGCATCAGCCCCAGCATTTT	CASSPGQGHQPQHF
TRBV27	TRBD2	.	TRBJ2-5	TGTGCCAGCAGTCCTTGGGGTGTCGCGGGAGAAGAGACCCAGTACTTC	CASSPWGVAGEETQYF
TRBV5-5	TRBD1	.	TRBJ2-1	TGTGCCAGCAGCTTGGGGCAGGGGGATTTCAATGAGCAGTTCTTC	CASSLGQGDFNEQFF
TRBV5-6	TRBD1	.	TRBJ1-2	TGTGCCAGCAGCTTGGGACAGGGGGCTGGCGGCTACACCTTC	CASSLGQGAGGYTF
TRBV2	TRBD1	.	TRBJ1-1	TGTGCCAGCCAGGGGGACACTGAAGCTTTCTTT	CASQGDTEAFF
TRBV2	.	.	TRBJ1-4	TGTGCCTGGAGGACAGCCTCTGCAACTAATGAAAAACTGTTTTTT	CAWRTASATNEKLFF
TRBV29-1	.	.	TRBJ2-2	TGCAGCGTCGAGGACACCGGGGAGCTGTTTTTT	CSVEDTGELFF
TRBV28	TRBD2	once	TRBJ2-7	TGTGCCAGCCTCGGGCTAGCGGGTGGAACCTCCTACGAGCAGTACTTC	CASLGLAGGTSYEQYF
TRBV11-2	.	.	TRBJ2-7	TGTGCCAGCAGCTTAGATGGGATTCCCTCCTACGAGCAGTACTTC	CASSLDGIPSYEQYF
TRBV7-2	.	.	TRBJ1-4	TGTGCCAGCAGCGTACAGGGAGGTAATGAAAAACTGTTTTTT	CASSVQGGNEKLFF
TRBV2	.	.	TRBJ1-2	TGTGCCAGCAGTGTTATACAGGGAAATGGCTACACCTTC	CASSVIQGNGYTF
TRBV7-3	.	.	TRBJ2-1	TGTGCCAGCAGCTTAGGCCCCACAGGGAGCTCCTACAATGAGCAGTTCTTC	CASSLGPTGSSYNEQFF
TRBV3-1/TRBV3-2	.	.	TRBJ1-4	TGTGCCAGCAGCCAAGATTGGGAGGGGGTGCCGGATGAAAAACTGTTTTTT	CASSQDWEGVPDEKLFF
TRBV24-1	TRBD1	.	TRBJ1-4	TGTGCCACCAGTGATTCACGACAGGGTGGCGAAAAACTGTTTTTT	CATSDSRQGGEKLFF
TRBV12-3/TRBV12-4	TRBD1	.	TRBJ2-7	TGTGCCAGCAGTTTAGGACAGGGCTACGAGCAGTACTTC	CASSLGQGYEQYF
TRBV6-5	TRBD1	.	TRBJ1-1	TGTGCCAGCAGCCCCCAGGGGGGCGCTGAAGCTTTCTTT	CASSPQGGAEAFF
TRBV6-5	.	.	TRBJ1-5	TGTGCCAGCACCCCCCGAGGGTTTAGCAATCAGCCCCAGCATTTT	CASTPRGFSNQPQHF
TRBV25-1	.	.	TRBJ1-2	TGTGCCAGCAGTGAAATCCAGGGTGGGCTTGGGGAGAACTATGGCTACACCTTC	CASSEIQGGLGENYGYTF
TRBV7-6	TRBD1	.	TRBJ2-3	TGTGCCAGCAGCTTAGTAGGACAGGGCGCAGATACGCAGTATTTT	CASSLVGQGADTQYF
TRBV5-4	TRBD2	.	TRBJ2-7	TGTGCCAGCAGCTTGAACCCAGCGGGGGGAGAGGAGCAGTACTTC	CASSLNPAGGEEQYF
TRBV3-1/TRBV3-2	TRBD2	.	TRBJ2-1	TGTGCCAGCAGCCAAGAGACTAGCCGAGTTCGCTCCTACAATGAGCAGTTCTTC	CASSQETSRVRSYNEQFF
TRBV4-1	TRBD2	.	TRBJ2-1	TGCGCCAGCAGCCACGGTGGGGGGGACAATGAGCAGTTCTTC	CASSHGGGDNEQFF
TRBV28	TRBD1	.	TRBJ2-7	TGTGCCAGCAGTCGAATAACAGGGGGTCGCGACGAGCAGTACTTC	CASSRITGGRDEQYF
TRBV6-5	TRBD2	.	TRBJ2-2	TGTGCCAGCAGCCGGACTAGGCCCCACACCGGGGAGCTGTTTTTT	CASSRTRPHTGELFF
TRBV27	.	once	TRBJ2-2	TGTGCCAGCCGCACCGGGACGGCGAACACCGGGGAGCTGTTTTTT	CASRTGTANTGELFF
TRBV3-1/TRBV3-2	.	.	TRBJ1-5	TGTGCCAGCAGCTGGACGGTTAGCAATCAGCCCCAGCATTTT	CASSWTVSNQPQHF
TRBV28	.	.	TRBJ2-3	TGTGCCAGCGACAAACCTAGCACAGATACGCAGTATTTT	CASDKPSTDTQYF
TRBV7-9	.	.	TRBJ1-2	TGTGCCAGCAGCTCCCCGAATATGGGCTACACCTTC	CASSSPNMGYTF
TRBV20-1	.	.	TRBJ2-7	TGCAGTGCTAGTGGGGGGCTGGGCGATACCTACGAGCAGTACTTC	CSASGGLGDTYEQYF
TRBV28	TRBD2	.	TRBJ2-1	TGTGCCAGCAGTCCTTTTCTCGGGGGGGGCGCTTACAATGAGCAGTTCTTC	CASSPFLGGGAYNEQFF
TRBV30	TRBD2	once	TRBJ2-3	TGTGCCTGGAGTGTAGGGAGGACTAGCGGGGGGGCAGATACGCAGTATTTT	CAWSVGRTSGGADTQYF
TRBV25-1	.	.	TRBJ2-3	TGTGCCAGCAGTGTAGCTAGCACAGATACGCAGTATTTT	CASSVASTDTQYF
TRBV10-3	TRBD1	.	TRBJ1-5	TGTGCCATCAGTGAGTCGGACAGGGATAATCAGCCCCAGCATTTT	CAISESDRDNQPQHF
TRBV3-1/TRBV3-2	.	.	TRBJ1-2	TGTGCCAGCAGCCAAGCGGATAGGGTCTACACCTTC	CASSQADRVYTF
TRBV6-5	.	.	TRBJ1-1	TGTGCCAGCAGGAAGGGGACGAACACTGAAGCTTTCTTT	CASRKGTNTEAFF
TRBV3-1/TRBV3-2	TRBD2	.	TRBJ2-1	TGTGCCAGCAGCTTACTAGCGGGTCAGCAGTTCTTC	CASSLLAGQQFF
TRBV11-1	TRBD1	few	TRBJ2-7	TGTGCCAGCAGCGGGACAGCTTACGAGCAGTACTTC	CASSGTAYEQYF
TRBV18	TRBD1	.	TRBJ1-5	TGTGCCAGCTCGTCCACCGGGACAGGGAGCAATCAGCCCCAGCATTTT	CASSSTGTGSNQPQHF
TRBV10-2	.	.	TRBJ2-5	TGCGCCAGCAGTGTCTTGGAGACCCAGTACTTC	CASSVLETQYF
TRBV3-1/TRBV3-2	.	.	TRBJ2-7	TGTGCCAGCAGCCAAGTAAGCGGGTCCTACGAGCAGTACTTC	CASSQVSGSYEQYF
TRBV5-4	.	.	TRBJ2-3	TGTGCCAGCAGCTTCAGGGACGCGACAGATACGCAGTATTTT	CASSFRDATDTQYF
TRBV5-1	TRBD2	.	TRBJ2-1	TGCGCCAGCAGCTTGCGGCTAGCGGGGACCTACAATGAGCAGTTCTTC	CASSLRLAGTYNEQFF
TRBV7-9	TRBD2	.	TRBJ2-7	TGTGCCAGCAGGCCCGGGACCGGGGAGGGTTACGAGCAGTACTTC	CASRPGTGEGYEQYF
TRBV6-5	.	.	TRBJ1-1	TGTGCCAGCAGTCGCCATCTACAGGAGAACACTGAAGCTTTCTTT	CASSRHLQENTEAFF
TRBV5-6	.	.	TRBJ1-2	TGTGCCAGCAGCTCTCAAAGGACAGTCGGCTACACCTTC	CASSSQRTVGYTF
TRBV2	.	.	TRBJ1-4	TGTGCCAGCAGCTCTGTTCCTGGGACCGAGAATGAAAAACTGTTTTTT	CASSSVPGTENEKLFF
TRBV6-4	.	.	TRBJ1-6	TGTGCCAGCAGTGAGTCAGACGGTTCACCCCTCCACTTT	CASSESDGSPLHF
TRBV5-4	.	.	TRBJ1-2	TGTGCCAGCAGCTTGGCAGGGAACTATGGCTACACCTTC	CASSLAGNYGYTF
TRBV10-1	TRBD2	.	TRBJ2-3	TGCGCCAGCAGTGATCAATCCGGGCGGGAGAAAGAAGATACGCAGTATTTT	CASSDQSGREKEDTQYF